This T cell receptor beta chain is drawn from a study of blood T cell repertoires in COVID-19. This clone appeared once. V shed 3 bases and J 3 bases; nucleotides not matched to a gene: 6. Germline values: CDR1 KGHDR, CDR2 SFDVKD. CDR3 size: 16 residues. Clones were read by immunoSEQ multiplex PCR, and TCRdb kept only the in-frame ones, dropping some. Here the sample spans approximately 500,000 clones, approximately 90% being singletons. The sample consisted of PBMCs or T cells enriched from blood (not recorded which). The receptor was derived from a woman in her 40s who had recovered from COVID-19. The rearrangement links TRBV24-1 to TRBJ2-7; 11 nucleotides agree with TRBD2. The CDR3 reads CATSDPTSGRLYEQYF. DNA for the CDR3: TGTGCCACCAGTGATCCTACTAGCGGGAGACTCTACGAGCAGTACTTC.